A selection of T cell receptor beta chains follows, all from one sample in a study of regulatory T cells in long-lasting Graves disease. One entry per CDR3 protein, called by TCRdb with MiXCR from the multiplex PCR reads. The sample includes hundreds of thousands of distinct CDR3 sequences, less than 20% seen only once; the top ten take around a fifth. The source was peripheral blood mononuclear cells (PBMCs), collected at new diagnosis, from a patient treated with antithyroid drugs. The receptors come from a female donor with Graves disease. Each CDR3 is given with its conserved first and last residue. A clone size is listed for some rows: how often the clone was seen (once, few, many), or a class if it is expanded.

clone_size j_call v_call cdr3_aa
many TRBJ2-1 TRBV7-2 CASSSVGGDNEQFF
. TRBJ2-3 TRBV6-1 CASSESLRGSGGFTDTQYF
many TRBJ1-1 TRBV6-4 CASISPSDRGRGIEAFF
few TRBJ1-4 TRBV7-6 CASSSSITTNEKLFF
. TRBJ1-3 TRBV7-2 CASSSARTGWGNTIYF
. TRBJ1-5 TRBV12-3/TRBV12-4 CASSLAPSNQPQHF
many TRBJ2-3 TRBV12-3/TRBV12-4 CASSTQGSGDTQYF
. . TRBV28 CASREPGLAGARDNEQFF
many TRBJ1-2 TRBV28 CASWVDYGYTF
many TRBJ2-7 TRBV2 CASMGQAYEQYF
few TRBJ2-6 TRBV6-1 CASSRGTRAPEANVLTF
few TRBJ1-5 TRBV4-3 CASSQTGTQPQHF
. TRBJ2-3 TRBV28 CASSLPGGGTDTQYF
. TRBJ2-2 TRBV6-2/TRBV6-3 CASMWASTGELFF
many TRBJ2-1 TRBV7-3 CASSPGTGTGGYNEQFF
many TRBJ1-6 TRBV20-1 CSASKFLGNSPLHF
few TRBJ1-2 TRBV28 CASSLTGNWGYTF
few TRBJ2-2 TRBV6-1 CASTTGQPSTGELFF
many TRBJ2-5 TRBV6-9 CASSYGSGTRRETQYF
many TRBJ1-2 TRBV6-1 CASRGRNRGGEGYTF
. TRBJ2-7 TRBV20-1 CSARPYRTSGSGYEQYF
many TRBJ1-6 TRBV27 CASRRDSYNSPLHF
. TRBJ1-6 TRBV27 CASSLGGVPGQYNSPLHF
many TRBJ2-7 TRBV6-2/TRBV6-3 CASSYSKRGEVGGSYEQYF